This TCR beta chain is from a study of T cells in narcolepsy. This clone appeared a few times. Some clones are missing from TCRdb's copy, which holds only in-frame ones; the method was immunoSEQ multiplex PCR. The data hold about 25,000 clones, with roughly 81% observed a single time. The sample consisted of CD45RA- memory CD4+ T cells from PBMCs. The sequence came from a human donor with narcolepsy.

The CDR3 sequence is CASIPGGLAGVRETQYF. The DNA of the CDR3 is TGTGCCAGCATTCCAGGTGGACTAGCGGGAGTTCGGGAGACCCAGTACTTC. The chain uses TRBV28 and TRBJ2-5; 13 positions agree with TRBD2. V gave up 7 bases and J gave up 5 bases; unmatched junction bases: 13. Germline lookup yields CDR1 MDHEN and CDR2 SYDVKM. The CDR3 sequence is 17 residues long.